Below are 14 T cell receptor beta chains sequenced from a single sample in a study of memory B cells and T cells in multiple sclerosis. Some clones are missing from TCRdb's copy, which holds only in-frame ones; the method was immunoSEQ multiplex PCR. The profile shows approximately 14,000 clones, approximately 69% of them singletons. The sequencing input was memory (CD45RO+) CD4+ T cells from blood. The receptors were sampled from a human donor with multiple sclerosis.

In this sample, this clone turned up once. The rearrangement uses TRBV2 and TRBJ1-5, with D unresolved. CDR1 is SNHLY, CDR2 FYNNEI, per germline. V lost 4 bases to trimming and J lost 4 bases, with 14 bases between them. The CDR3 loop spans 15 amino acids. CDR3 region: CASSGQTTPNQPQHF. The CDR3 DNA follows: TGTGCCAGCAGTGGGCAGACAACACCAAATCAGCCCCAGCATTTT.

The rearrangement links TRBV19 to TRBJ1-6; a weak D match, TRBD1 (6 bases). This CDR3 is built from 18 residues. In germline, CDR1 is LNHDA, CDR2 SQIVND (reference sequence). Trimming shortened V by 7 bases and J by 1 base, and 20 bases separated the two germline ends. The CDR3 loop reads CASKRQGKSRSYNSPLHF. The CDR3 DNA sequence: TGTGCCAGTAAACGCCAGGGGAAGAGTAGGTCCTATAATTCACCCCTCCACTTT.

This chain joins TRBV7-9 and TRBJ1-2, with a weak D call TRBD1 (5 bases). The germline V gene has CDR1 SEHNR and CDR2 FQNEAQ (reference sequence). The V end was cut by 6 bases, the J end by 4 bases, with 12 bases between. The CDR3 is made up of 13 amino acids. For the CDR3, the DNA is TGTGCCAGCAGGGGGGGGTCTTTCTATGGCTACACCTTC. It codes for CASRGGSFYGYTF.

This chain joins TRBV4-1 and TRBJ1-1; 7 bases line up with TRBD1. The CDR3 is 15 residues long. Germline loops: CDR1 MGHRA, CDR2 YSYEKL. The V and J ends lost 1 base and 7 bases, in that order; junction bases with no gene match: 9. This CDR3 reads CASSQGDRFKGEAFF. DNA of the CDR3: TGCGCCAGCAGCCAAGGGGACAGATTTAAGGGTGAAGCTTTCTTT.

This clone was observed a handful of times. The chain has TRBV4-2 and TRBJ2-3, with TRBD2 identical over 10 bases. The V and J ends lost 4 bases and 1 base, in that order; junction bases with no gene match: 5. The CDR3 has 16 residues. Germline V lookup: CDR1 LGHNA, CDR2 YNFKEQ. This CDR3 reads CASSRLAGVRTDTQYF. The CDR3 coding sequence is TGTGCCAGCAGCCGGCTAGCGGGGGTGCGCACAGATACGCAGTATTTT.

This rearrangement joins TRBV27 to TRBJ2-1; possible D gene TRBD2, 7 bases. The CDR3 runs to 18 residues. V was pared by 5 bases and J by 2 bases, with 22 bases between. The germline V gene encodes CDR1 MNHEY and CDR2 SMNVEV (reference sequence). The CDR3 DNA reads as TGTGCCAGCAGTCGTCCCGGGGGGCGGGGGAAAACCTACAATGAGCAGTTCTTC. Protein sequence: CASSRPGGRGKTYNEQFF.

V is TRBV28 and J is TRBJ1-2; D is unresolved. Trimming took off 8 bases at V and 4 bases at J, with 11 bases between the two ends. This CDR3 spans 12 amino acids. Germline-derived CDR1 and CDR2 are MDHEN and SYDVKM. In DNA, the CDR3 is TGTGCCAGCGGTCGGAGCCTCTATGGCTACACCTTC. Translating gives CASGRSLYGYTF.

This rearrangement joins TRBV28 to TRBJ1-2, with 7 bases lining up with TRBD1. The CDR3 has 13 amino acids. Germline V lookup: CDR1 MDHEN, CDR2 SYDVKM. The V and J ends lost 2 bases and 5 bases, in that order; junction bases with no gene match: 2. CDR3 nucleotides: TGTGCCAGCAGTTTAGGACAGGCATATGGCTACACCTTC. It yields the protein CASSLGQAYGYTF.

The chain joins TRBV18 to TRBJ2-4, with TRBD2 identical over 11 bases. Trimming removed 5 bases from V and 6 bases from J; junction bases left unmatched: 3. Germline lookup yields CDR1 KGHSH and CDR2 LQKENI. The CDR3 covers 14 residues. CDR3 in amino acids: CASSSGTSGNIQYF. In DNA form, the CDR3 reads TGTGCCAGCTCATCCGGGACTAGCGGAAACATTCAGTACTTC.

V and J are TRBV11-2 and TRBJ2-7; D is undetermined. Germline V gene lookup returns CDR1 SGHAT and CDR2 FQNNGV. Trimming took off 4 bases at V and 4 bases at J, with 26 bases between the two ends. This CDR3 contains 18 residues. CDR3 sequence: CASSSLVEVGKDPYEQYF. In nucleotides, the CDR3 is TGTGCCAGCAGCTCCCTGGTGGAAGTGGGCAAAGACCCGTACGAGCAGTACTTC.

V is TRBV6-5 and J is TRBJ1-1, with unresolved D. V was cut by 4 bases and J by 10 bases, with 4 bases left in between. In germline, CDR1 is MNHEY, CDR2 SVGAGI. The CDR3 extends over 9 amino acids. CDR3 in DNA: TGTGCCAGCAGTTTAATAGCTTTCTTT. This encodes CASSLIAFF.

This clone was seen more than once but under ten times. This sequence joins TRBV18 and TRBJ2-6; maybe TRBD2 (6 bases). The V end was cut by 6 bases, the J end by 0 bases, with 21 bases between. Germline V gene sequence: CDR1 KGHSH, CDR2 LQKENI. This CDR3 has 19 residues. The CDR3 bases are TGTGCCAGCTCGCTAGTTACTAGCAGAGGAAACTCTGGGGCCAACGTCCTGACTTTC. It yields the protein CASSLVTSRGNSGANVLTF.

There are a few counts of this clone. J is TRBJ1-6 and V is TRBV6-4; 10 bases align to TRBD1. The trim removed 2 bases at V and 9 bases at J, leaving 1 base unmatched. CDR3 length: 14 residues. Germline CDR1 MRHNA, CDR2 SNTAGT. The CDR3 loop reads CASSDGTGVSPLHF. The CDR3 DNA reads as TGTGCCAGCAGTGACGGGACAGGGGTTTCACCCCTCCACTTT.

CDR3 amino acids: CASSEGLAGVYEQYF. The CDR3 DNA is TGCGCCAGCAGTGAAGGGCTAGCGGGGGTCTACGAGCAGTACTTC. The chain has TRBV10-1 and TRBJ2-7; 10 bases are shared with TRBD2. The V gene end was trimmed by 3 bases and the J gene end by 3 bases; junction bases not matched to a gene: 5. The CDR3 sequence is 15 residues long. Germline CDR1 and CDR2: WNHNN and SYGVQD (reference sequence).